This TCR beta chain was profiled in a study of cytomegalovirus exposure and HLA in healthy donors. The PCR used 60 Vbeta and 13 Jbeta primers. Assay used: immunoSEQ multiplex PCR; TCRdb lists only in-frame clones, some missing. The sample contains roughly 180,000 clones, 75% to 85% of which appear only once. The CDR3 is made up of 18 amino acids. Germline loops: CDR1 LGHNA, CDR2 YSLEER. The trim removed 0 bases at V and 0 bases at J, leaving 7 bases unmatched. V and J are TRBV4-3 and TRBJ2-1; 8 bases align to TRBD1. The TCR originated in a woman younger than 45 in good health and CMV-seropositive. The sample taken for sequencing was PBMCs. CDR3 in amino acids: CASSQDPLGQVSYNEQFF. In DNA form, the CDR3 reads TGCGCCAGCAGCCAAGACCCCTTGGGACAGGTCTCCTACAATGAGCAGTTCTTC.